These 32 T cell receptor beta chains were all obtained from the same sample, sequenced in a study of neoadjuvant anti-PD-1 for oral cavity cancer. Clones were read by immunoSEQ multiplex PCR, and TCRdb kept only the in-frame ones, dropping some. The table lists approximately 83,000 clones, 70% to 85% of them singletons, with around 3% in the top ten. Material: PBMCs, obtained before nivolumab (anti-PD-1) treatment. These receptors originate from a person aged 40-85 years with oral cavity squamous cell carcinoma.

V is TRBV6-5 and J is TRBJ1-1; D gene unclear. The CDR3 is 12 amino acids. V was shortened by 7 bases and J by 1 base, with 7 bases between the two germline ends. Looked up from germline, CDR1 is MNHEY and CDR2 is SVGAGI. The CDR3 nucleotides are TGTGCCAGCATGGACGCGAACACTGAAGCTTTCTTT. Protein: CASMDANTEAFF.

The CDR3 here is CASRRRQGAGELFF. The DNA for the CDR3 is TGTGCCAGCAGAAGACGACAGGGGGCCGGGGAGCTGTTTTTT. The chain uses TRBV6-5 and TRBJ2-2, with TRBD1 identical over 9 bases. Germline lookup yields CDR1 MNHEY and CDR2 SVGAGI. V dropped 6 bases and J dropped 6; count of bases not matched to a gene: 5. The CDR3 has 14 residues.

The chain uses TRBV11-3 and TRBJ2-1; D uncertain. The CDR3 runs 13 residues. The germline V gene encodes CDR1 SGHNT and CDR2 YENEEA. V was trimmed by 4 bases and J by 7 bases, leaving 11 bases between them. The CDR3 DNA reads TGTGCCAGCAGCTCACACCGCCAAAATGAGCAGTTCTTC. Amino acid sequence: CASSSHRQNEQFF.

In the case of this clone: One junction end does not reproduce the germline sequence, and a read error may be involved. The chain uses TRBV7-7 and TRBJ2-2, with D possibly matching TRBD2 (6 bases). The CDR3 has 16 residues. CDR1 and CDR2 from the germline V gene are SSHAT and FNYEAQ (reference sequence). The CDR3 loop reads CASSLQLPGDTGELFF. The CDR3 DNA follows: TGTGCTAGCAGCTTACAACTCCCGGGGGACACCGGGGAGCTGTTTTTT.

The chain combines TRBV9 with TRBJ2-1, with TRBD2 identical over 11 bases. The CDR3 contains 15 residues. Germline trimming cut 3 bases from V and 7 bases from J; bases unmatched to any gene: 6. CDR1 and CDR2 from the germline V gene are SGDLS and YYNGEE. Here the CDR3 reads CASSAHTSGSNEQFF. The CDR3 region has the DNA TGTGCCAGCAGCGCACATACTAGCGGGAGTAATGAGCAGTTCTTC.

In DNA, the CDR3 is TGCAGCGTTGAGCCCAATTTGGAGACCCAGTACTTC. It codes for CSVEPNLETQYF. This rearrangement joins TRBV29-1 to TRBJ2-5; no clear D gene. This CDR3 comprises 12 residues. V gave up 3 bases and J gave up 5 bases, with 10 bases separating them. Germline V gene data show CDR1 as SQVTM and CDR2 as ANQGSEA.

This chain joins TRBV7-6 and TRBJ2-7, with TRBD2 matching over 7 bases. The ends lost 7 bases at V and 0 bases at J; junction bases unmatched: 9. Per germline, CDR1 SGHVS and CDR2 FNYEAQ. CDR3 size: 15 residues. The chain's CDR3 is CASTEGSGTSYEQYF. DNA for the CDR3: TGTGCCAGCACGGAGGGAAGCGGGACCTCCTACGAGCAGTACTTC.

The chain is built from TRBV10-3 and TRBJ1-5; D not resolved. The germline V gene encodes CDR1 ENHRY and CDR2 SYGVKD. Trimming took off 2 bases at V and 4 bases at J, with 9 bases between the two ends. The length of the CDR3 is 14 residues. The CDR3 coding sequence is TGTGCCATCAGTGAGGCAGCCTTAAATCAGCCCCAGCATTTT. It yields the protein CAISEAALNQPQHF.

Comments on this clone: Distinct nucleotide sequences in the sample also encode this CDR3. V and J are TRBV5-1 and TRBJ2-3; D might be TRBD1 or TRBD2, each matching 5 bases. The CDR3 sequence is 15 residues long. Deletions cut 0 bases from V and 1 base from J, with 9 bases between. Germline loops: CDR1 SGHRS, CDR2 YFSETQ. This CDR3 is CASSLVGDRTDTQYF. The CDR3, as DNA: TGCGCCAGCAGCTTGGTGGGGGATCGCACAGATACGCAGTATTTT.

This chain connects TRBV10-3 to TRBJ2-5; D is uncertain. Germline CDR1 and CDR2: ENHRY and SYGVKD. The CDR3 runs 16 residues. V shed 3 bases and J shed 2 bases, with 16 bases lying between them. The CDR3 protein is CAISDPALSAQETQYF. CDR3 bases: TGTGCCATCAGTGACCCCGCTCTCTCAGCTCAAGAGACCCAGTACTTC.

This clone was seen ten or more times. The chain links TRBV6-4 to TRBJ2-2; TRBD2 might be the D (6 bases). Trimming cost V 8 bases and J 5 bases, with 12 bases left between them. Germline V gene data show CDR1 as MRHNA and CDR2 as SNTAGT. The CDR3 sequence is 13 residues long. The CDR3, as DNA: TGTGCCAGCGGGGACTCCCAGACCGGGGAGCTGTTTTTT. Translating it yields CASGDSQTGELFF.

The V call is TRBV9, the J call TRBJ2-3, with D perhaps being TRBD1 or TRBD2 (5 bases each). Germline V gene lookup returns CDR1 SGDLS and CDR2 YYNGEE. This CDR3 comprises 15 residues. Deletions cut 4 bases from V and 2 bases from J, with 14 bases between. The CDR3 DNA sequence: TGTGCCAGCAGCCAGGGAGATCTCCTCACAGATACGCAGTATTTT. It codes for CASSQGDLLTDTQYF.

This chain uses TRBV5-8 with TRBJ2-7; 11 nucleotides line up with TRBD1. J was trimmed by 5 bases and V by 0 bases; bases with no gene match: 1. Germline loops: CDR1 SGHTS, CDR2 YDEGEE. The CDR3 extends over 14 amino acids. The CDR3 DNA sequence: TGTGCCAGCAGCTTGGGGACAGGGGGCAACGAGCAGTACTTC. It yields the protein CASSLGTGGNEQYF.

The CDR3: CASSLRTGVSEKLFF. Written as DNA, the CDR3 is TGTGCCAGCAGCTTGAGGACAGGGGTCAGTGAAAAACTGTTTTTT. The chain is built from TRBV5-4 and TRBJ1-4; 9 nucleotides align to TRBD1. Germline V gene sequence: CDR1 SGHNT, CDR2 YYREEE (reference sequence). The CDR3 is made up of 15 amino acids. After removal of 1 base from V and 7 bases from J, the junction contained 5 bases not matched to a gene.

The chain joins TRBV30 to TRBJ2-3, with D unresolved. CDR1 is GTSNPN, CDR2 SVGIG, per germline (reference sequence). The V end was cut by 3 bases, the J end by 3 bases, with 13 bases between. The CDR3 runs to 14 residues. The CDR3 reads CAWRRAARTDTQYF. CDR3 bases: TGTGCCTGGAGACGGGCCGCCCGTACAGATACGCAGTATTTT. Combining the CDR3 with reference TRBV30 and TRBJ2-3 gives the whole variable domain SQTIHQWPATLVQPVGSPLSLECTVEGTSNPNLYWYRQAAGRGLQLLFYSVGIGQISSEVPQNLSASRPQDRQFILSSKKLLLSDSGFYLCAWRRAARTDTQYFGPGTRLTVL.

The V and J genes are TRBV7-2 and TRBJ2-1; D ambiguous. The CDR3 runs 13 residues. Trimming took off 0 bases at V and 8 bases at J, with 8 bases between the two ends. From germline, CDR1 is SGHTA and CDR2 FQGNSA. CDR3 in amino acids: CASSLAQVYEQFF. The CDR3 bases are TGTGCCAGCAGCTTAGCGCAAGTCTATGAGCAGTTCTTC.

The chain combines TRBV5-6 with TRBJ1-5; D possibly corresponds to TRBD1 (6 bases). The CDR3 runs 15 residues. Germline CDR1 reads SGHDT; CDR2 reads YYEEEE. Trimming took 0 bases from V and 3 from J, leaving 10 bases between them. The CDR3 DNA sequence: TGTGCCAGCAGCTTGGGACAGGCCAACAATCAGCCCCAGCATTTT. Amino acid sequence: CASSLGQANNQPQHF.

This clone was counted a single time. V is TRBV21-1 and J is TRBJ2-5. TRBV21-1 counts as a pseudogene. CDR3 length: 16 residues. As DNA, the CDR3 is TGTGCCAGCAGCCCCCGGCTCCGACGGCCTGGGGAGACCCAGTACTTC. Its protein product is CASSPRLRRPGETQYF.

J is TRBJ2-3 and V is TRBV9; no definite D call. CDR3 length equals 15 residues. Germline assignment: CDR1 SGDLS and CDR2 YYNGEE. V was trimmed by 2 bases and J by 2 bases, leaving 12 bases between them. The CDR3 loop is CASSVHFGLTDTQYF. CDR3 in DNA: TGTGCCAGCAGCGTCCATTTCGGGCTCACAGATACGCAGTATTTT.

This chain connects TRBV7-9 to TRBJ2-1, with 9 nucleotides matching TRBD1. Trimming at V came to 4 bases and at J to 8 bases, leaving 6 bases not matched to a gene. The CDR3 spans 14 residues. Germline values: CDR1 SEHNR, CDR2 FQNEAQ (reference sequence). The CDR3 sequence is CASSSGTGLYEQFF. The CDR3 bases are TGTGCCAGCAGCTCCGGGACAGGGTTATATGAGCAGTTCTTC.

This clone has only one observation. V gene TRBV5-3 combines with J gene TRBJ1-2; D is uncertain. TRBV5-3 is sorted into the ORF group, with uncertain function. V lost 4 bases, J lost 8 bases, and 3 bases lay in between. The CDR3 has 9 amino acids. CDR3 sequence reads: CARSGGYTF. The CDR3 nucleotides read TGTGCCAGAAGCGGCGGCTACACCTTC.

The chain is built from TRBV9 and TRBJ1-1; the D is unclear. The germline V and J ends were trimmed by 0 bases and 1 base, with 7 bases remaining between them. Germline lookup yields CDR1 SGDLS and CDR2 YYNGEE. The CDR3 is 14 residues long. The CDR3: CASSVGVGNTEAFF. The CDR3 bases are TGTGCCAGCAGCGTAGGGGTGGGGAACACTGAAGCTTTCTTT.

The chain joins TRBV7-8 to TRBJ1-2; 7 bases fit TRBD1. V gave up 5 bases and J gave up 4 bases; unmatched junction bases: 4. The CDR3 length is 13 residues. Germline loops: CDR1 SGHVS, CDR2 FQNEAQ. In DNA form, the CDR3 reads TGTGCCAGCAGCCCCAGGGGGTCCTATGGCTACACCTTC. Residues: CASSPRGSYGYTF.

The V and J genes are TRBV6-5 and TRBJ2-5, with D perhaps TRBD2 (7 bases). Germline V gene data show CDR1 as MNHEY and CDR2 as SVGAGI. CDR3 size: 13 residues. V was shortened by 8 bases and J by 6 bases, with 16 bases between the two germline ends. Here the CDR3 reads CASLGGAPKTQYF. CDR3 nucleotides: TGTGCCAGCTTAGGGGGGGCCCCGAAGACCCAGTACTTC.

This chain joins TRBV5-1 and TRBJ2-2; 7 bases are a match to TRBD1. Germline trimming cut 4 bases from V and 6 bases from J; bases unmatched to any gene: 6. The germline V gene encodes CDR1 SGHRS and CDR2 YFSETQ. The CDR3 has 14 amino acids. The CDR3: CASSEGQTPGELFF. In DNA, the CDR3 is TGCGCCAGCAGCGAGGGACAGACCCCCGGGGAGCTGTTTTTT.

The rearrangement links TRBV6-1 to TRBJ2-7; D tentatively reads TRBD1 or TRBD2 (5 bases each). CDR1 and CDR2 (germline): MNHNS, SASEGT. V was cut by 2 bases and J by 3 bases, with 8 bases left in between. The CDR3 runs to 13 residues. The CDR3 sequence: CASSESGRYEQYF. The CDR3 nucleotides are TGTGCCAGCAGTGAATCGGGACGCTACGAGCAGTACTTC.

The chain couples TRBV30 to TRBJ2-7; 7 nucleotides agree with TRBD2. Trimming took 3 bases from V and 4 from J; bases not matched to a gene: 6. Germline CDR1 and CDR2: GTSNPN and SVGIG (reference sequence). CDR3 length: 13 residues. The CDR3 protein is CAWRVGGRYEQYF. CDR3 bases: TGTGCCTGGAGAGTGGGAGGGCGGTACGAGCAGTACTTC.

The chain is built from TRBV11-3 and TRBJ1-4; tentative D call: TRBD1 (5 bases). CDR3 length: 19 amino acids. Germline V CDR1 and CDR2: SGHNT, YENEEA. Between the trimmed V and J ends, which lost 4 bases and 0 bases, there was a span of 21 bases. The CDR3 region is CASSSTQGVTDPTNEKLFF. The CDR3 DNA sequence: TGTGCCAGCAGCTCGACCCAGGGAGTAACGGACCCAACTAATGAAAAACTGTTTTTT.

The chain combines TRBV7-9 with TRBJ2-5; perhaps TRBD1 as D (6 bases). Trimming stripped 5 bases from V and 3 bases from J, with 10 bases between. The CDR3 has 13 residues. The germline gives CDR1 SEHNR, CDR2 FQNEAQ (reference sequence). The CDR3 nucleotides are TGTGCCAGCAGCGAGACAGGAAAAGAGACCCAGTACTTC. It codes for CASSETGKETQYF.

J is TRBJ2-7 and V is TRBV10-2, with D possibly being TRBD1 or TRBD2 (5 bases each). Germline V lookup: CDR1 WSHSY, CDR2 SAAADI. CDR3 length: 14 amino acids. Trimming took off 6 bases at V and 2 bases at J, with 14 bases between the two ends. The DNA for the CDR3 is TGCGCCAGCAGCTCCGGGGACGGGACCTACGAGCAGTACTTC. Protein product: CASSSGDGTYEQYF.

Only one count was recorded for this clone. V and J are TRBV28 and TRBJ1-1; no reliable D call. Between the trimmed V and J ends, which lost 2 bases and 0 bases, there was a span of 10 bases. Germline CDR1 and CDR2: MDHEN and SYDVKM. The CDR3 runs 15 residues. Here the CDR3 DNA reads TGTGCCAGCAGTTTAATCGGGCAGTTGAACACTGAAGCTTTCTTT. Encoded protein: CASSLIGQLNTEAFF.

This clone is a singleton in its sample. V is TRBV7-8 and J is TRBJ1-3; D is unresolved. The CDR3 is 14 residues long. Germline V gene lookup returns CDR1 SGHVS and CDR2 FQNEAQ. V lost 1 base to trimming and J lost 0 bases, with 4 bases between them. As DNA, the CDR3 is TGTGCCAGCAGCTTAGAGGTCTCTGGAAACACCATATATTTT. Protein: CASSLEVSGNTIYF. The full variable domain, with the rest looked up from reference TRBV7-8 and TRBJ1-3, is GAGVSQSPRYKVAKRGQDVALRCDPISGHVSLFWYQQALGQGPEFLTYFQNEAQLDKSGLPSDRFFAERPEGSVSTLKIQRTQQEDSAVYLCASSLEVSGNTIYFGEGSWLTVV.